The TCR beta chain described here comes from a study of T cell responses to AZD1222 COVID-19 vaccine. Germline CDR1 reads LNHDA; CDR2 reads SQIVND (reference sequence). The CDR3 totals 12 residues. The V gene end was trimmed by 11 bases and the J gene end by 4 bases; junction bases not matched to a gene: 6. A word on this clone: Its antigen is not identified.

Produced via immunoSEQ multiplex PCR; TCRdb's table is partial and in-frame only. The table records about 84,000 clones, approximately 90% of them present only once. Study-level results: As reported, nearly half of all spike-specific TCRs target variant regions that are unmutated.

The material sequenced was peripheral blood, taken on day 0 of AZD1222 vaccination. This TCR derives from an adult in good health. The rearrangement uses TRBV19 and TRBJ1-2; TRBD1 matches 8 bases. The CDR3 DNA reads TGTGCCTGGGAAACAGGGGGCTATGGCTACACCTTC. This translates into CAWETGGYGYTF.